The rows below give T cell receptor beta chains drawn from one sample of a study of technical replicates of blood from a handful of donors. Only in-frame clones appear in the TCRdb table, and some are missing; sequencing was by immunoSEQ multiplex PCR. The table has around 60,000 clones, almost 95% seen once. Sequences were obtained from PBMCs. The receptors shown here come from a human donor in good health. Some clones in this sample may be carry-over from other donors' samples. The CDR3 runs from the conserved cysteine through the conserved F or W. The D gene is left open where the match is weak. Expanded clones are given a class, and other clones once, few, many or no size at all.

V gene	clone size	D gene	J gene	CDR3 DNA	CDR3 protein
TRBV9	NA	TRBD2	TRBJ2-1	TGTGCCAGCAGCGTATCCCAGCGGGAGGATTACAATGAGCAGTTCTTC	CASSVSQREDYNEQFF
TRBV9	NA	NA	TRBJ1-1	TGTGCCAGCAGCGTAAACCCCCAGCAGGCCACTGAAGCTTTCTTT	CASSVNPQQATEAFF
TRBV9	NA	TRBD1	TRBJ1-6	TGTGCCAGCAGCGGCCGGGACAGGGGTTCACCCCTCCACTTT	CASSGRDRGSPLHF
TRBV19	NA	TRBD1	TRBJ2-7	TGTGCCAGTAGTATGACAGGGATCGGCGAGCAGTACTTC	CASSMTGIGEQYF
TRBV4-3	NA	NA	TRBJ2-2	TGCGCCAGCAGCCAAATGAAGGGGCAGTACGGGGAGCTGTTTTTT	CASSQMKGQYGELFF
TRBV7-9	NA	NA	TRBJ2-3	TGTGCCAGCAGCTTAACGGTTAAGGATACGCAGTATTTT	CASSLTVKDTQYF
TRBV14	NA	TRBD2	TRBJ2-5	TGTGCCAGCAGTCCCACCGGGGGGAGCGTCAAAGAGACCCAGTACTTC	CASSPTGGSVKETQYF
TRBV5-5	NA	NA	TRBJ2-3	TGTGCCAGCAGCTTGGGCAGGCAGACAGATACGCAGTATTTT	CASSLGRQTDTQYF
TRBV7-2	NA	TRBD1	TRBJ2-1	TGTGCCAGCAACCCGGGACAGGGATCCAATGAGCAGTTCTTC	CASNPGQGSNEQFF
TRBV29-1	NA	TRBD2	TRBJ2-5	TGCAGCGTGTGGGAGCGGGAGGGAGAGACCCAGTACTTC	CSVWEREGETQYF
TRBV5-1	NA	NA	TRBJ1-2	TGCGCCAGCAGCTTAAGAAGCCTCAACAGCGGTCGGGGCTATGGCTACACCTTC	CASSLRSLNSGRGYGYTF
TRBV27	NA	TRBD1	TRBJ1-3	TGTGCCAGCAGTCGACAGGGTGGGGGAAACACCATATATTTT	CASSRQGGGNTIYF
TRBV18	NA	TRBD1	TRBJ1-6	TGTGCCAGCTCACCGGACAGGGGAACTGGTTCACCCCTCCACTTT	CASSPDRGTGSPLHF
TRBV2	few	NA	TRBJ1-2	TGTGCCAGCAGTGGAGGTCACCCTAACTATGGCTACACCTTC	CASSGGHPNYGYTF
TRBV11-2	NA	TRBD2	TRBJ2-3	TGTGCCAGCAGCTTAGCGACTAGCGGACGCACAGATACGCAGTATTTT	CASSLATSGRTDTQYF
TRBV12-2	once	NA	TRBJ2-1	TGTGCAAGTCGCTTAGCGGGGGCCCCTCCAGAGCAGTTCTTC	CASRLAGAPPEQFF
TRBV5-1	NA	NA	TRBJ2-5	TGCGCCAGCAGAGCTGGACTTCAAGAGACCCAGTACTTC	CASRAGLQETQYF
TRBV7-8	NA	NA	TRBJ2-2	TGTGCCAGCAGCTTCGGACAGATGGGCACCGGGGAGCTGTTTTTT	CASSFGQMGTGELFF
TRBV2	NA	NA	TRBJ1-5	TGTGCCAGCAGTGGACTGACAGGAGGTCAGCCCCAGCATTTT	CASSGLTGGQPQHF
TRBV7-8	NA	NA	TRBJ2-7	TGTGCCAGCAGGCCCTCGCGGGCCCCCTACGAGCAGTACTTC	CASRPSRAPYEQYF
TRBV2	NA	NA	TRBJ1-2	TGTGCCAGCGGGCTCTCTAACTATGGCTACACCTTC	CASGLSNYGYTF
TRBV27	NA	TRBD1	TRBJ1-2	TGTGCCAGCAGTCGGGACAGGGATAACTATGGCTACACCTTC	CASSRDRDNYGYTF
TRBV29-1	NA	TRBD1	TRBJ1-5	TGCAGCGCCAGACAGGGGTCCAATCAGCCCCAGCATTTT	CSARQGSNQPQHF
TRBV4-2	NA	NA	TRBJ1-4	TGTGCCAGCAGCCAAGATCGGGGTGCTAATGAAAAACTGTTTTTT	CASSQDRGANEKLFF
TRBV7-9	NA	TRBD2	TRBJ2-7	TGTGCCAGCAGCTCCCCCCTAACGGGAGGCTCCTACGAGCAGTACTTC	CASSSPLTGGSYEQYF
TRBV5-4	NA	NA	TRBJ1-2	TGTGCCAGCAGCTCGAAGACAAAGAACTATGGCTACACCTTC	CASSSKTKNYGYTF
TRBV7-2	NA	NA	TRBJ2-7	TGTGCCAGCAGCCAAACCCCAGGGGTCCCCTACGAGCAGTACTTC	CASSQTPGVPYEQYF
TRBV27	NA	NA	TRBJ2-7	TGTGCCAGCACCTTAACTGCGGGTTTGGTCGAGCAGTACTTC	CASTLTAGLVEQYF
TRBV7-2	NA	NA	TRBJ2-6	TGTGCCAGCAGCCGGGACTCTGGGGCCAACGTCCTGACTTTC	CASSRDSGANVLTF
TRBV6-4	NA	NA	TRBJ2-3	TGTGCCAGCAGTGTGAACAGGGGTACGGGGGCGGATACGCAGTATTTT	CASSVNRGTGADTQYF
TRBV4-3	NA	NA	TRBJ2-2	TGCGCCAGCAGCCAAGATCTTGTGAACACCGGGGAGCTGTTTTTT	CASSQDLVNTGELFF
TRBV4-3	NA	TRBD2	TRBJ2-5	TGCGCCAGCAGCCTAGCTAGCGGGGGTCAAGAGACCCAGTACTTC	CASSLASGGQETQYF
TRBV27	NA	TRBD2	TRBJ2-1	TGTGCCAGCAGTGAGGGACTAGCGGGAAACAATGAGCAGTTCTTC	CASSEGLAGNNEQFF
TRBV10-3	NA	NA	TRBJ1-3	TGTGCCATCAGCCCGGACAGCTCTGGAAACACCATATATTTT	CAISPDSSGNTIYF
TRBV11-2	NA	NA	TRBJ2-4	TGTGCCAGCAGCTTAGATCTTCATCCCAACGGCATTCAGTACTTC	CASSLDLHPNGIQYF
TRBV7-2	NA	TRBD1	TRBJ1-2	TGTGCCAGCAGCTTAGACAGGGGTGGCTACACCTTC	CASSLDRGGYTF
TRBV1	NA	NA	TRBJ2-7	TGCACCAGCAGCCTCCTGACTCCCTCCTACGAGCAGTACTTC	CTSSLLTPSYEQYF
TRBV7-9	NA	TRBD1	TRBJ2-3	TGTGCCAGCAGCTCCCGGTGGGACAGCCATACGCAGTATTTT	CASSSRWDSHTQYF
TRBV7-3	NA	NA	TRBJ2-1	TGTGCCAGCAGCTTAACCGCGGGGGCCAGTGGAAATGAGCAGTTCTTC	CASSLTAGASGNEQFF